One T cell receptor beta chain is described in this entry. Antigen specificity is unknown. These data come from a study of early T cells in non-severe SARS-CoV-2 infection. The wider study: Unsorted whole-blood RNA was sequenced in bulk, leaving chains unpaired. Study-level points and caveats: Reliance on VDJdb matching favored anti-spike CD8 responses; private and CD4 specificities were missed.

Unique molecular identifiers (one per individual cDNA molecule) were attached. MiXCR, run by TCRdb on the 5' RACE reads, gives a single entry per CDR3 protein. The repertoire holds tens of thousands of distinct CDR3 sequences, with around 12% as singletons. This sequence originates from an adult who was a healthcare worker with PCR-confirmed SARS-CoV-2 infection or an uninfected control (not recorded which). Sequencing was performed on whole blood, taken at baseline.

DNA of the CDR3: TGTGCCAGCAGTCCCAGACAGGGAGAGAACACTGAAGCTTTCTTT. Its protein product is CASSPRQGENTEAFF. The genes are TRBV6-6 and TRBJ1-1, with 7 positions matching TRBD1. The CDR3 loop spans 15 amino acids. Germline lookup yields CDR1 MNHNY and CDR2 SVGAGI (reference sequence). Trimming at V came to 5 bases and at J to 1 base, leaving 7 bases not matched to a gene.